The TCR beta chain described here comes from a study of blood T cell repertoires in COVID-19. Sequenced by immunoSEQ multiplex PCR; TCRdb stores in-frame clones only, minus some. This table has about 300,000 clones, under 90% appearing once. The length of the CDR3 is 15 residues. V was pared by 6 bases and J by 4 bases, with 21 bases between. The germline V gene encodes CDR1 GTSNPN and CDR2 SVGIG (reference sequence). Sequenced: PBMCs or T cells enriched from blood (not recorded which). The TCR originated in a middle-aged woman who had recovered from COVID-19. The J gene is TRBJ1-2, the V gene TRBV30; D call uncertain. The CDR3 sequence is CACALWGAGGYGYTF. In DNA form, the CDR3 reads TGTGCCTGCGCTCTTTGGGGAGCCGGAGGCTATGGCTACACCTTC.